What follows are 9 T cell receptor beta chains derived from one specimen sequenced in a study of cytomegalovirus exposure and HLA in healthy donors. The primer mix had 60 Vbeta and 13 Jbeta primers. The table came from immunoSEQ multiplex PCR; TCRdb's copy has only in-frame clones and leaves some out. The sample carries 200,000 to 250,000 clones, approximately 80% recorded once. Material for sequencing was PBMCs. These receptors originate from a man aged 25 to 40 in good health and CMV-seronegative.

V is TRBV7-9 and J is TRBJ2-5, with 10 bases aligning to TRBD2. V gave up 3 bases and J gave up 3 bases; unmatched junction bases: 7. There are 16 residues in the CDR3. Germline V gene data show CDR1 as SEHNR and CDR2 as FQNEAQ (reference sequence). CDR3 DNA: TGTGCCAGCAGCTTTCTCAGCGGGGGGGCTAAAGAGACCCAGTACTTC. Translation gives CASSFLSGGAKETQYF.

This clone was seen only a few times. At one boundary the junction diverges from the germline segment, which might be a read error. The chain employs TRBV7-2 and TRBJ2-6; TRBD1 matches 8 bases. Germline V gene data show CDR1 as SGHTA and CDR2 as FQGNSA. The CDR3 has 17 residues. The CDR3 sequence is CASSPVVQGAGASVLTF. The DNA for the CDR3 is TGTGCCAGCAGCCCAGTGGTGCAGGGGGCTGGGGCCAGCGTCCTGACTTTC.

This chain uses TRBV5-1 with TRBJ2-2, with no clear D. Germline CDR1 and CDR2: SGHRS and YFSETQ. V dropped 2 bases and J dropped 5 bases, with 16 bases sitting between them. The CDR3 runs to 16 residues. CDR3 sequence (DNA): TGCGCCAGCAGCTTCCTTACCGGTCCCGGGACCGGGGAGCTGTTTTTT. It encodes CASSFLTGPGTGELFF. The whole variable domain, remainder taken from reference TRBV5-1 and TRBJ2-2, is KAGVTQTPRYLIKTRGQQVTLSCSPISGHRSVSWYQQTPGQGLQFLFEYFSETQRNKGNFPGRFSGRQFSNSRSEMNVSTLELGDSALYLCASSFLTGPGTGELFFGEGSRLTVL.

About this clone itself: Compared with germline, one end of the junction differs, possibly owing to a read error. The V and J genes are TRBV5-1 and TRBJ2-1; no firm D call. The CDR3 spans 14 residues. From germline, CDR1 is SGHRS and CDR2 YFSETQ. The DNA for the CDR3 is TGCGCCAGCAGCTTGGCGAACTCCTTCAATGAGCAGTTCTTC. This gives the protein CASSLANSFNEQFF.

The V call is TRBV27, the J call TRBJ2-3; 11 nucleotides align to TRBD1. The CDR3 is 16 residues long. CDR1 and CDR2 from the germline V gene are MNHEY and SMNVEV (reference sequence). The V gene end was trimmed by 5 bases and the J gene end by 13 bases; junction bases not matched to a gene: 17. The CDR3 DNA reads as TGTGCCAGCAGTCCTTTAGATGGACAGGGGGCGCGCTCTGAGTATTTT. It specifies CASSPLDGQGARSEYF.

The V gene is TRBV7-6, the J gene TRBJ2-2; a possible D gene is TRBD2 (7 bases). The CDR3 is made up of 18 amino acids. V gave up 2 bases and J gave up 0 bases, with 16 bases separating them. Per the germline V gene, CDR1 is SGHVS and CDR2 is FNYEAQ. The CDR3 sequence: CASSLLISGGANTGELFF. CDR3 coding DNA: TGTGCCAGCAGCTTATTAATCTCGGGGGGCGCGAACACCGGGGAGCTGTTTTTT.

This rearrangement joins TRBV21-1 to TRBJ2-7; the table's D call, TRBD1, has no DNA check behind it. TRBV21-1 corresponds to a pseudogene. CDR3 length equals 15 residues. The CDR3 region is CASSKKDRGSHEQYF. The CDR3 DNA reads as TGTGCCAGCAGCAAAAAGGACAGGGGATCACACGAGCAGTACTTC.

Comment on this clone: The junction shows a germline mismatch at one end, possibly a read error. The rearrangement joins TRBV18 to TRBJ2-7, with D maybe TRBD2 (5 bases). This CDR3 comprises 14 residues. In germline, CDR1 is KGHSH, CDR2 LQKENI. The CDR3 DNA reads TGTGCCAGCTCACCAGGGCAGAGCCCTTGGACTTGGAGCTTC. As protein: CASSPGQSPWTWSF.

The chain carries TRBV5-1 and TRBJ1-1; D is possibly TRBD1 (5 bases). This CDR3 has 14 residues. CDR1 and CDR2 (germline): SGHRS, YFSETQ. V gave up 5 bases and J gave up 1 base, with 12 bases separating them. For the CDR3, the DNA is TGCGCCAGCAGGGTCTACCAGGGGAACACTGAAGCTTTCTTT. It yields the protein CASRVYQGNTEAFF.